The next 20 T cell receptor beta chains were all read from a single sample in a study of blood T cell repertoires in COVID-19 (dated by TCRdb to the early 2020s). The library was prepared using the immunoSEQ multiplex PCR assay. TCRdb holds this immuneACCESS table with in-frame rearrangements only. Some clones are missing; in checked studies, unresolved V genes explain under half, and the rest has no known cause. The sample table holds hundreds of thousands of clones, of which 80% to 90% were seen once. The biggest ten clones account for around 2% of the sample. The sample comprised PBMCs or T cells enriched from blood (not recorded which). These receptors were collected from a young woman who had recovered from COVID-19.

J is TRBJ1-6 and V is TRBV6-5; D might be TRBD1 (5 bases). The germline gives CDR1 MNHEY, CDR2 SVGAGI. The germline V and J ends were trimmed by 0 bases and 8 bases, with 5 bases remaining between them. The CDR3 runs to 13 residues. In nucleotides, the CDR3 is TGTGCCAGCAGTTACTCCAGGGATTCACCCCTCCACTTT. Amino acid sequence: CASSYSRDSPLHF.

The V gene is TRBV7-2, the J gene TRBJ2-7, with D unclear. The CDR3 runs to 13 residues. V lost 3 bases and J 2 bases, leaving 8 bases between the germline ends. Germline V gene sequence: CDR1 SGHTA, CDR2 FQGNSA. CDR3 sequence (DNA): TGTGCCAGCAGCTTGCAGTCTGCCTACGAGCAGTACTTC. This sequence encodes CASSLQSAYEQYF.

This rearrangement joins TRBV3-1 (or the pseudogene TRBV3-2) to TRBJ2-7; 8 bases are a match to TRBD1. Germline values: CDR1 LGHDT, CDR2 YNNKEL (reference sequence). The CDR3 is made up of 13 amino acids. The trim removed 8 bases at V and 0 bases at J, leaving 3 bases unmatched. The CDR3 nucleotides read TGTGCCAGCCAGGGGGCCCCCTCCTACGAGCAGTACTTC. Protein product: CASQGAPSYEQYF.

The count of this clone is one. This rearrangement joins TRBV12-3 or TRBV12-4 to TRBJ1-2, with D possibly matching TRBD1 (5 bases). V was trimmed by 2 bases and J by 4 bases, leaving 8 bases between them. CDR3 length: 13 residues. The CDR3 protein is CASSLSRGYGYTF. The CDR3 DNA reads TGTGCCAGCAGTTTATCAAGGGGCTATGGCTACACCTTC.

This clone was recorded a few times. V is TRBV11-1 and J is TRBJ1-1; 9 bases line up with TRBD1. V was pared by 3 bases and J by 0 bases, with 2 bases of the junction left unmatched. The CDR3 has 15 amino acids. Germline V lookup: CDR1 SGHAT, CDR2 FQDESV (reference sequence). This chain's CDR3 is CASSFGTGMNTEAFF. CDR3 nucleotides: TGTGCCAGCAGCTTCGGGACAGGGATGAACACTGAAGCTTTCTTT.

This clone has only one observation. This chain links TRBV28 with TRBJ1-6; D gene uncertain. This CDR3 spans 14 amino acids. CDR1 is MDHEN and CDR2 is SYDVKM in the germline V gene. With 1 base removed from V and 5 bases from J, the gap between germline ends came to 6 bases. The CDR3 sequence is CASSLSGDNSPLHF. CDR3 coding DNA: TGTGCCAGCAGTTTATCCGGGGATAATTCACCCCTCCACTTT.

CDR3 sequence: CASSEVAGTYTDTQYF. CDR3 bases: TGCGCCAGCAGTGAAGTAGCGGGGACCTACACAGATACGCAGTATTTT. The chain employs TRBV10-1 and TRBJ2-3; TRBD2 agrees at 8 bases. J lost 2 bases, V lost 3 bases, and 7 bases had no gene match. This CDR3 region has 16 residues. Looked up from germline, CDR1 is WNHNN and CDR2 is SYGVQD (reference sequence).

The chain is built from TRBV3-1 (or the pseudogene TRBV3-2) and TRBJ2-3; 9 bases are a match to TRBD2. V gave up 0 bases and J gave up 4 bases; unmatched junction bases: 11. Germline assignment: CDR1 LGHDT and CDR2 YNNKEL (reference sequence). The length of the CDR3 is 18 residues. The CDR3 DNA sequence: TGTGCCAGCAGCCAAGAACCGGTCGGCGGGGGGGCCGCAGATACGCAGTATTTT. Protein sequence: CASSQEPVGGGAADTQYF.

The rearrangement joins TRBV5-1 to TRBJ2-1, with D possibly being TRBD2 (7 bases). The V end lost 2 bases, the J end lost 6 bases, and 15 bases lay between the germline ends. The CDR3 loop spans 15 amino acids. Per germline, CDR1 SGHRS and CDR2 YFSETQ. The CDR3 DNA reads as TGCGCCAGCAGCTTAGGTGGGGGGGCCGTCAATGAGCAGTTCTTC. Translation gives CASSLGGGAVNEQFF.

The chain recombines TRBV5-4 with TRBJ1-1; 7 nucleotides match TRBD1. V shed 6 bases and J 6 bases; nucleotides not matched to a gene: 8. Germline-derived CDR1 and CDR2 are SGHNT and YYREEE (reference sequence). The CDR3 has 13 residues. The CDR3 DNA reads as TGTGCCAGCAACTCACAGGGGCCCTCTGAAGCTTTCTTT. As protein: CASNSQGPSEAFF.

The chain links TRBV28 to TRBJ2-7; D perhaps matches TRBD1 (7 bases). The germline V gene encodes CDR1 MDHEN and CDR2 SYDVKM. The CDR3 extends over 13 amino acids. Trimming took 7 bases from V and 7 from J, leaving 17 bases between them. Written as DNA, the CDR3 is TGTGCCAGCAAGGGCAGGGGGGATGAGGAGCAGTACTTC. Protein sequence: CASKGRGDEEQYF.

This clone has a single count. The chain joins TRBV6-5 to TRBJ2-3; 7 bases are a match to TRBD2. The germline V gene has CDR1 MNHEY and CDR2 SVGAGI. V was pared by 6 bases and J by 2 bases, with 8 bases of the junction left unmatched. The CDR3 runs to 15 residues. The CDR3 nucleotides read TGTGCCAGCAGACCTCTTGGGACTAACACAGATACGCAGTATTTT. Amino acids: CASRPLGTNTDTQYF.

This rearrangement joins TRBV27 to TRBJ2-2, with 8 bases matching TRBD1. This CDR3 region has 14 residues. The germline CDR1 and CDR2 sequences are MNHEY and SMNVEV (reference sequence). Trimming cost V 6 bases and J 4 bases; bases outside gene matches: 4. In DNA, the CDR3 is TGTGCCAGCAGACCCGGGACAGGCACCGGGGAGCTGTTTTTT. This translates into CASRPGTGTGELFF.

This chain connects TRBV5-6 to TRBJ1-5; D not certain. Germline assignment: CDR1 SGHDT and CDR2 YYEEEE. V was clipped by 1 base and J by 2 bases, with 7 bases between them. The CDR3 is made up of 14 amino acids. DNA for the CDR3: TGTGCCAGCAGCTTGCGTTTAGGCAATCAGCCCCAGCATTTT. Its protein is CASSLRLGNQPQHF. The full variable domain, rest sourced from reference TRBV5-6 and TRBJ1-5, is DAGVTQSPTHLIKTRGQQVTLRCSPKSGHDTVSWYQQALGQGPQFIFQYYEEEERQRGNFPDRFSGHQFPNYSSELNVNALLLGDSALYLCASSLRLGNQPQHFGDGTRLSIL.

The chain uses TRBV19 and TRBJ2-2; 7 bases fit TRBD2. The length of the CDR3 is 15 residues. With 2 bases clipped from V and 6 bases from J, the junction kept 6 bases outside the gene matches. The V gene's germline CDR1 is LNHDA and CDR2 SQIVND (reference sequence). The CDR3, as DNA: TGTGCCAGTAGTATATCGGGGGGTATCGCCGGGGAGCTGTTTTTT. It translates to CASSISGGIAGELFF.

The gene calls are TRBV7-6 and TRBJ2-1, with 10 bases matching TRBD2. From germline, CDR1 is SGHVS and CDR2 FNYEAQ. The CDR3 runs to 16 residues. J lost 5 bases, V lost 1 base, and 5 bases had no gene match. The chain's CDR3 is CASSLVGSGGNNEQFF. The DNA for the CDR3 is TGTGCCAGCAGCTTAGTTGGTAGCGGGGGGAACAATGAGCAGTTCTTC.

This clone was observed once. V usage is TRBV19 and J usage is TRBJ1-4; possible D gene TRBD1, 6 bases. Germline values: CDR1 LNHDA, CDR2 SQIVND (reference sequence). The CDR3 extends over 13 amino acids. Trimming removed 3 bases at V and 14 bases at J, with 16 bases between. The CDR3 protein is CASSMRGRGDLFF. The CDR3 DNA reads TGTGCCAGTAGTATGCGGGGGCGGGGTGACCTGTTTTTT.

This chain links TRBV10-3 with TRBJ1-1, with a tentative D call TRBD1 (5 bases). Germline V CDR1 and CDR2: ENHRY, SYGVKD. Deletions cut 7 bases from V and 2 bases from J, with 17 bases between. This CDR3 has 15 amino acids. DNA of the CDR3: TGTGCCATCAAGGGCTCCGTGGGGGGAAACACTGAAGCTTTCTTT. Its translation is CAIKGSVGGNTEAFF.

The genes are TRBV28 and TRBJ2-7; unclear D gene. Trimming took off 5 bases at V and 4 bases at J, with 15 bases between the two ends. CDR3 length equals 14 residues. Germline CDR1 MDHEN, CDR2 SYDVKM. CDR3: CASSPGSITYEQYF. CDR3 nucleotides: TGTGCCAGCAGTCCAGGAAGTATCACGTACGAGCAGTACTTC.

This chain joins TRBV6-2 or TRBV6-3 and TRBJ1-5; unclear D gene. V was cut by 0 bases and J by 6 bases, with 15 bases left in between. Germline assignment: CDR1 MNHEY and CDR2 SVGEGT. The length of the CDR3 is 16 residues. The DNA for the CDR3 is TGTGCCAGCAGTTACTCATGGGCCTTTAATAGTCAGCCCCAGCATTTT. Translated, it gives CASSYSWAFNSQPQHF.